The 32 T cell receptor beta chains reported below all come from one sample, sequenced in a study of T cell responses to AZD1222 COVID-19 vaccine. The table came from immunoSEQ multiplex PCR; TCRdb's copy has only in-frame clones and leaves some out. Of 140,000 to 150,000 clones in the sample, about nine tenths were seen once. Source: peripheral blood, taken 28 days after the second AZD1222 dose. These receptors all come from an adult who received the AZD1222 COVID-19 vaccine.

The V call is TRBV5-6, the J call TRBJ2-1, with D perhaps TRBD2 (5 bases). Germline CDR1 SGHDT, CDR2 YYEEEE. CDR3 length equals 18 residues. V was clipped by 0 bases and J by 0 bases, with 16 bases between them. CDR3 residues: CASSLGPLRARSYNEQFF. The CDR3 nucleotides read TGTGCCAGCAGCTTGGGGCCCTTGCGGGCCCGCTCCTACAATGAGCAGTTCTTC.

The rearrangement joins TRBV10-2 to TRBJ2-7; possible D gene TRBD2, 7 bases. Per germline, CDR1 WSHSY and CDR2 SAAADI. Between the trimmed V and J ends, which lost 8 bases and 10 bases, there was a span of 24 bases. There are 14 residues in the CDR3. Written as DNA, the CDR3 is TGCGCCAGCGGGGGGCCAGATAGAGCGGGATCCCAGTACTTC. Protein product: CASGGPDRAGSQYF.

The gene calls are TRBV29-1 and TRBJ1-6; D call uncertain. Trimming stripped 3 bases from V and 10 bases from J, with 19 bases between. Per germline, CDR1 SQVTM and CDR2 ANQGSEA. This CDR3 comprises 15 residues. Here the CDR3 reads CSVDSGRRMVSPLHF. The CDR3 region has the DNA TGCAGCGTTGACTCCGGGCGCCGCATGGTATCACCCCTCCACTTT.

The chain links TRBV30 to TRBJ1-2; D is uncertain. Germline V lookup: CDR1 GTSNPN, CDR2 SVGIG (reference sequence). V was pared by 1 base and J by 14 bases, with 14 bases between. CDR3 length: 11 residues. CDR3 coding DNA: TGTGCCTGGAGTGACAGTGTGGGATTTACCTTC. Its translation: CAWSDSVGFTF.

The gene calls are TRBV7-2 and TRBJ2-7; D may be TRBD2 (5 bases). V lost 2 bases to trimming and J lost 3 bases, with 23 bases between them. The CDR3 is 18 residues long. Germline lookup yields CDR1 SGHTA and CDR2 FQGNSA. The CDR3 coding sequence is TGTGCCAGCAGCTTATTTTCCGATACTAGGGTCCTGAACTACGAGCAGTACTTC. Translated: CASSLFSDTRVLNYEQYF.

The chain joins TRBV10-3 to TRBJ2-7; D is perhaps TRBD2 (5 bases). The germline CDR1 and CDR2 sequences are ENHRY and SYGVKD. The CDR3 length is 17 residues. V was clipped by 0 bases and J by 4 bases, with 19 bases between them. CDR3 DNA: TGTGCCATCAGTGAGTCCTCGGGGAGCGGAACCCTTTACGAGCAGTACTTC. It codes for CAISESSGSGTLYEQYF.

V gene TRBV9 combines with J gene TRBJ2-7; the match to TRBD2 covers 7 bases. The CDR3 runs to 14 residues. Germline-derived CDR1 and CDR2 are SGDLS and YYNGEE. V gave up 0 bases and J gave up 2 bases; unmatched junction bases: 2. CDR3 DNA: TGTGCCAGCAGCGTAGGGGAGGGGACCTACGAGCAGTACTTC. Residues: CASSVGEGTYEQYF.

The V call is TRBV19, the J call TRBJ2-2, with D perhaps assigned TRBD1 or TRBD2 (5 bases each). The CDR3 consists of 15 residues. CDR1 is LNHDA and CDR2 is SQIVND in the germline V gene (reference sequence). The V and J ends lost 7 bases and 0 bases respectively, with 12 bases between them. CDR3 amino acids: CASIPGRANTGELFF. Written as DNA, the CDR3 is TGTGCCAGTATCCCAGGGCGGGCGAACACCGGGGAGCTGTTTTTT.

The rearrangement uses TRBV24-1 and TRBJ1-3, with a possible D match to TRBD1 (5 bases). The germline V and J ends were trimmed by 5 bases and 2 bases, with 9 bases remaining between them. Germline V gene lookup returns CDR1 KGHDR and CDR2 SFDVKD. The CDR3 contains 14 residues. CDR3 DNA sequence: TGTGCCACCAGTGGGTCAGGGCCTGGAAACACCATATATTTT. The encoded protein is CATSGSGPGNTIYF.

The chain combines TRBV19 with TRBJ2-2, with D possibly matching TRBD2 (5 bases). The CDR3 is 13 amino acids. V was trimmed by 3 bases and J by 5 bases, leaving 7 bases between them. Germline values: CDR1 LNHDA, CDR2 SQIVND (reference sequence). The DNA for the CDR3 is TGTGCCAGTAGTATTCGGGGAACCGGGGAGCTGTTTTTT. Translation: CASSIRGTGELFF.

This clone was observed a single time. The rearrangement joins TRBV7-2 to TRBJ2-7, with 8 bases identical to TRBD1. This CDR3 contains 13 residues. Unmatched junction bases numbered 6, after V lost 5 bases and J lost 6 bases. Germline lookup yields CDR1 SGHTA and CDR2 FQGNSA. CDR3 amino acids: CASSRTGPSEQYF. In DNA, the CDR3 is TGTGCCAGCAGCAGGACAGGGCCCTCCGAGCAGTACTTC.

The chain is built from TRBV19 and TRBJ2-7, with D hard to call. Between the trimmed V and J ends, which lost 5 bases and 3 bases, there was a span of 11 bases. The CDR3 covers 13 residues. Germline V gene sequence: CDR1 LNHDA, CDR2 SQIVND (reference sequence). DNA of the CDR3: TGTGCCAGTAGTCGAGACATTCTCTACGAGCAGTACTTC. This encodes CASSRDILYEQYF.

This clone was counted between two and nine times. V is TRBV6-2 or TRBV6-3 and J is TRBJ2-1; 10 nucleotides agree with TRBD1. Germline CDR1 and CDR2: MNHEY and SVGEGT. The CDR3 sequence is 16 residues long. Losses at the gene ends were 5 bases for V and 7 bases for J; bases not matched to a gene: 11. The CDR3 DNA follows: TGTGCCAGCAGTAGGCCCCGGGACAGGGGATTGAATGAGCAGTTCTTC. Protein product: CASSRPRDRGLNEQFF.

This clone was recorded once. The chain recombines TRBV7-9 with TRBJ2-7; maybe TRBD1 (6 bases). This CDR3 spans 13 amino acids. Germline lookup yields CDR1 SEHNR and CDR2 FQNEAQ (reference sequence). V was clipped by 0 bases and J by 9 bases, with 12 bases between them. The DNA for the CDR3 is TGTGCCAGCAGCTTAGCGGGGCAGGGGAGGCAGTACTTC. Protein: CASSLAGQGRQYF. Together with reference TRBV7-9 and TRBJ2-7, the CDR3 gives the full variable domain: DTGVSQNPRHKITKRGQNVTFRCDPISEHNRLYWYRQTLGQGPEFLTYFQNEAQLEKSRLLSDRFSAERPKGSFSTLEIQRTEQGDSAMYLCASSLAGQGRQYFGPGTRLTVT.

This chain connects TRBV15 to TRBJ2-1; 15 nucleotides line up with TRBD2. Germline-derived CDR1 and CDR2 are LNHNV and YYDKDF (reference sequence). The CDR3 is 15 residues long. V gave up 0 bases and J gave up 9 bases; unmatched junction bases: 0. The CDR3 sequence is CATSREGLAGGEQFF. In DNA, the CDR3 is TGTGCCACCAGCAGAGAGGGACTAGCGGGAGGTGAGCAGTTCTTC.

The rearrangement links TRBV11-1 to TRBJ1-6; 11 nucleotides match TRBD1. Per germline, CDR1 SGHAT and CDR2 FQDESV (reference sequence). The V segment lost 5 bases and the J segment 7 bases; nucleotides outside the gene matches: 4. This CDR3 has 15 amino acids. Written as DNA, the CDR3 is TGTGCCAGCAGCCCGGGACAGGGGGTGAATTCACCCCTCCACTTT. Translation gives CASSPGQGVNSPLHF. The complete variable domain, with remaining parts taken from reference TRBV11-1 and TRBJ1-6, reads EAEVAQSPRYKITEKSQAVAFWCDPISGHATLYWYRQILGQGPELLVQFQDESVVDDSQLPKDRFSAERLKGVDSTLKIQPAELGDSAMYLCASSPGQGVNSPLHFGNGTRLTVT.

The chain is built from TRBV7-9 and TRBJ1-1, with D possibly TRBD1 on 6 matching bases. CDR3 length: 15 residues. Between the trimmed V and J ends, which lost 5 bases and 1 base, there was a span of 14 bases. Germline CDR1 is SEHNR and CDR2 is FQNEAQ (reference sequence). CDR3 in DNA: TGTGCCAGCAGCGTTACAGGGACGGGGAACACTGAAGCTTTCTTT. This sequence encodes CASSVTGTGNTEAFF.

In this sample, this clone turned up a few times. V gene TRBV6-6 combines with J gene TRBJ1-5; unclear D gene. Germline V lookup: CDR1 MNHNY, CDR2 SVGAGI (reference sequence). The CDR3 extends over 15 amino acids. V lost 2 bases to trimming and J lost 4 bases, with 12 bases between them. The CDR3 nucleotides read TGTGCCAGCAGTTACCGCGTGGTTGGGAATCAGCCCCAGCATTTT. Translation gives CASSYRVVGNQPQHF.

The chain combines TRBV5-8 with TRBJ1-3, with 7 bases that match TRBD1. The CDR3 covers 15 residues. Germline CDR1 and CDR2: SGHTS and YDEGEE. J lost 0 bases, V lost 5 bases, and 5 bases had no gene match. The CDR3 spells CASSWGQSSGNTIYF. DNA for the CDR3: TGTGCCAGCAGTTGGGGACAGAGCTCTGGAAACACCATATATTTT.

The chain joins TRBV27 to TRBJ1-1, with a possible D match to TRBD1 (6 bases). The germline V and J ends were trimmed by 2 bases and 5 bases, with 15 bases remaining between them. The CDR3 is 15 amino acids. Germline V gene data show CDR1 as MNHEY and CDR2 as SMNVEV (reference sequence). In DNA form, the CDR3 reads TGTGCCAGCAGTTTACCGGGGGCGCAAGTAACTGAAGCTTTCTTT. Protein sequence: CASSLPGAQVTEAFF.

V and J are TRBV9 and TRBJ2-1, with TRBD2 matching over 11 bases. The trim removed 5 bases at V and 6 bases at J, leaving 7 bases unmatched. The length of the CDR3 is 15 residues. Germline V CDR1 and CDR2: SGDLS, YYNGEE. The CDR3 spells CASSWETSGINEQFF. In DNA, the CDR3 is TGTGCCAGCAGTTGGGAGACTAGCGGGATCAATGAGCAGTTCTTC.

The chain joins TRBV28 to TRBJ2-3, with D perhaps TRBD2 (6 bases). The CDR3 runs to 16 residues. Germline loops: CDR1 MDHEN, CDR2 SYDVKM. V was pared by 7 bases and J by 0 bases, with 17 bases between. The CDR3 spells CASTLVGGPSTDTQYF. The CDR3 DNA reads TGTGCCAGCACCCTAGTTGGAGGGCCGAGCACAGATACGCAGTATTTT.

V and J are TRBV11-3 and TRBJ2-2; possible D gene TRBD2, 6 bases. Germline V gives CDR1 SGHNT, CDR2 YENEEA. V lost 5 bases, J lost 1 base, and 17 bases lay in between. The CDR3 has 17 amino acids. The CDR3 here is CASSPAGSSRNTGELFF. DNA of the CDR3: TGTGCCAGCAGCCCCGCGGGATCGTCCCGGAACACCGGGGAGCTGTTTTTT.

This rearrangement joins TRBV7-6 to TRBJ2-7; 7 bases fit TRBD1. This CDR3 has 12 amino acids. CDR1 SGHVS and CDR2 FNYEAQ come from the germline V gene. J gave up 5 bases and V 6 bases, and 4 bases lay outside the gene matches. The CDR3 DNA reads TGTGCCAGCAGTCCAGGGGGAAACGAGCAGTACTTC. Translation gives CASSPGGNEQYF.

This chain links TRBV19 with TRBJ1-1; D gene unclear. The V gene's germline CDR1 is LNHDA and CDR2 SQIVND (reference sequence). Trimming pared 3 bases from V and 4 bases from J, leaving 15 bases between. The length of the CDR3 is 15 residues. The CDR3 DNA sequence: TGTGCCAGTAGTATGATTTCTACCTCGGCCACTGAAGCTTTCTTT. Residues: CASSMISTSATEAFF.

The chain employs TRBV11-2 and TRBJ2-7; TRBD2 might be the D (5 bases). Per the germline V gene, CDR1 is SGHAT and CDR2 is FQNNGV. Trimming left V 1 base short and J 3 bases short, with 10 bases between. This CDR3 contains 14 residues. The CDR3 sequence: CASSLGAGNYEQYF. The CDR3 bases are TGTGCCAGCAGCTTAGGCGCCGGGAACTACGAGCAGTACTTC.

The chain combines TRBV19 with TRBJ2-1, with a tentative D call TRBD2 (5 bases). V was pared by 1 base and J by 3 bases, with 10 bases between. The germline V gene has CDR1 LNHDA and CDR2 SQIVND (reference sequence). This CDR3 contains 15 residues. CDR3 protein: CASSIGGSDYNEQFF. The CDR3 nucleotides read TGTGCCAGTAGTATAGGTGGGAGTGACTACAATGAGCAGTTCTTC.

This chain connects TRBV6-5 to TRBJ2-3; TRBD2 aligns across 9 bases. Unmatched junction bases numbered 10, after V lost 8 bases and J lost 4 bases. CDR3 length equals 15 residues. Per the germline V gene, CDR1 is MNHEY and CDR2 is SVGAGI. The CDR3 region has the DNA TGTGCCAGCGGAAGAGCGGGAGGATCCGCAGATACGCAGTATTTT. Translating it yields CASGRAGGSADTQYF.

The chain links TRBV6-5 to TRBJ1-2; D may be TRBD1 (6 bases). Trimming pared 8 bases from V and 5 bases from J, leaving 15 bases between. Looked up from germline, CDR1 is MNHEY and CDR2 is SVGAGI. The CDR3 covers 13 residues. CDR3 coding DNA: TGTGCCAGCCACCAGGGGCGGCGGTATGGCTACACCTTC. Encoded protein: CASHQGRRYGYTF.

This chain links TRBV30 with TRBJ1-1, with D unclear. V lost 4 bases, J lost 2 bases, and 5 bases lay in between. CDR1 and CDR2 (germline): GTSNPN, SVGIG (reference sequence). There are 11 residues in the CDR3. The CDR3 DNA is TGTGCCTGGAATCAAAACACTGAAGCTTTCTTT. It codes for CAWNQNTEAFF.

V gene TRBV5-4 combines with J gene TRBJ2-6; TRBD1 is a possible D gene (6 bases). V was clipped by 3 bases and J by 0 bases, with 13 bases between them. The CDR3 totals 17 residues. From germline, CDR1 is SGHNT and CDR2 YYREEE (reference sequence). In DNA form, the CDR3 reads TGTGCCAGCAGCTCCGGGACACAGCTCTCTGGGGCCAACGTCCTGACTTTC. Amino acids: CASSSGTQLSGANVLTF.

CDR3 sequence (DNA): TGTGCCATCAGTGGCCAGGCTTCCCCCTCCTACGAGCAGTACTTC. Residues: CAISGQASPSYEQYF. This chain connects TRBV10-3 to TRBJ2-7; D is unclear. Germline CDR1 and CDR2: ENHRY and SYGVKD. V lost 4 bases, J lost 0 bases, and 13 bases lay in between. The CDR3 has 15 amino acids.